A single sample gave rise to the 26 T cell receptor beta chains below, sequenced in a study of T-cell reconstitution after alpha-beta-depleted transplantation in children. Using unique molecular identifiers, the investigators prepared the TCRbeta library. MiXCR, applied by TCRdb to the PCR reads, yields one record per CDR3 protein. Counted here are around 450,000 distinct CDR3 sequences, roughly a tenth occurring once; the ten biggest clones make up just over 2%. Source: PBMCs, taken before TCRalphabeta/CD19-depleted stem cell transplant. The receptors were gathered from a child aged 2 to 10 with inherited bone marrow failure, due to receive a stem cell transplant.

This clonotype has a count of ten or more. The chain combines TRBV11-2 with TRBJ2-5, with D unclear. The germline gives CDR1 SGHAT, CDR2 FQNNGV. With 5 bases removed from V and 0 bases from J, the gap between germline ends came to 16 bases. The CDR3 runs 16 residues. The CDR3 DNA reads TGTGCCAGCAGCACCCCACCCACAGAGTACCAAGAGACCCAGTACTTC. Its translation is CASSTPPTEYQETQYF.

A note on this clonotype: This could be a read error, since a much larger clone is one nucleotide away. The rearrangement joins TRBV27 to TRBJ2-2; D possibly uses TRBD1 or TRBD2 (5 bases each). The germline V gene has CDR1 MNHEY and CDR2 SMNVEV (reference sequence). The ends were cut back, 5 bases at V and 12 bases at J, with 13 bases in the middle. CDR3 size: 12 residues. The DNA for the CDR3 is TGTGCCAGCAGTCCAAATTGGGGGAAGCTGTTTTTT. It translates to CASSPNWGKLFF.

Ten or more counts support this clonotype. The chain employs TRBV5-5 and TRBJ2-3; 10 bases are shared with TRBD2. Per the germline V gene, CDR1 is SGHKS and CDR2 is YYEKEE (reference sequence). Germline trimming cut 2 bases from V and 5 bases from J; bases unmatched to any gene: 2. The CDR3 loop spans 14 amino acids. The CDR3 DNA is TGTGCCAGCAGCTTCCAGCGGGAGGGAGATACGCAGTATTTT. Amino acid sequence: CASSFQREGDTQYF.

Regarding this clonotype: At one end the junction does not follow the germline gene, possibly because of a read error. This chain joins TRBV5-1 and TRBJ2-2; D may correspond to TRBD1 or TRBD2 (5 bases each). The germline V gene has CDR1 SGHRS and CDR2 YFSETQ. The CDR3 is made up of 15 amino acids. The CDR3 DNA is TGCGCCGGCAGCTCCGGGACGCCGAACACCGGGGAGCTGTTTTTT. Protein: CAGSSGTPNTGELFF. The entire variable domain, with the rest obtained from reference TRBV5-1 and TRBJ2-2, is as follows: KAGVTQTPRYLIKTRGQQVTLSCSPISGHRSVSWYQQTPGQGLQFLFEYFSETQRNKGNFPGRFSGRQFSNSRSEMNVSTLELGDSALYLCAGSSGTPNTGELFFGEGSRLTVL.

As regards this clonotype: This sequence may be a read error, since a much larger clone differs from it by one base. The chain couples TRBV5-5 to TRBJ1-5; D is possibly TRBD2 (7 bases). TRBJ2-3 explains the end of the DNA better; the J call may be wrong. Germline assignment: CDR1 SGHKS and CDR2 YYEKEE (reference sequence). This CDR3 contains 16 residues. CDR3 nucleotides: TGTGCCAGCAGCTTGGGGTTCAGGGAGGGGGATCAGCCCCAGTATTTT. The encoded protein is CASSLGFREGDQPQYF.

This clonotype was recorded at least ten times. The CDR3: CASSETRDEKLFF. DNA for the CDR3: TGTGCCAGCTCAGAGACCCGGGATGAAAAACTGTTTTTT. The rearrangement links TRBV18 to TRBJ1-4; the D is unclear. Germline assignment: CDR1 KGHSH and CDR2 LQKENI. Trimming took off 5 bases at V and 6 bases at J, with 10 bases between the two ends. CDR3 size: 13 residues.

This clonotype has a count of ten or more. The chain links TRBV20-1 to TRBJ2-1; perhaps TRBD2 as D (5 bases). This CDR3 spans 14 amino acids. Germline-derived CDR1 and CDR2 are DFQATT and SNEGSKA (reference sequence). Trimming pared 7 bases from V and 0 bases from J, leaving 13 bases between. The CDR3 DNA reads as TGCAGTGTCCCACACGGGGTCTCCTACAATGAGCAGTTCTTC. Amino acid sequence: CSVPHGVSYNEQFF.

This clonotype was observed many times. The V and J genes are TRBV6-1 and TRBJ1-5; 7 nucleotides line up with TRBD1. Unmatched junction bases numbered 2, after V lost 2 bases and J lost 1 base. CDR1 is MNHNS and CDR2 is SASEGT in the germline V gene. The CDR3 spans 15 residues. Written as DNA, the CDR3 is TGTGCCAGCAGTGAACAGGGGGAAAGCAATCAGCCCCAGCATTTT. Its translation: CASSEQGESNQPQHF.

The sample holds many counts of this clonotype. V is TRBV6-2 or TRBV6-3 and J is TRBJ2-1; a possible D gene is TRBD2 (6 bases). Trimming stripped 6 bases from V and 0 bases from J, with 9 bases between. Germline values: CDR1 MNHEY, CDR2 SVGEGT. The CDR3 covers 14 residues. The DNA of the CDR3 is TGTGCCAGCAGATACGGGAGCTCCTACAATGAGCAGTTCTTC. Its protein product is CASRYGSSYNEQFF.

This clonotype was seen only once. A read error may explain this, as a much larger clone is one base away. V is TRBV29-1 and J is TRBJ2-3; 10 positions agree with TRBD2. The CDR3 totals 16 residues. V lost 0 bases and J lost 1; bases outside the gene matches: 4. Germline V CDR1 and CDR2: SQVTM, ANQGSEA. Here the CDR3 reads CSVEDRSGRGTDTQYF. CDR3 nucleotides: TGCAGCGTTGAAGATCGGAGCGGGAGGGGCACAGATACGCAGTATTTT.

This clonotype has at least ten counts. The V and J genes are TRBV7-8 and TRBJ2-3, with no clear D. The V and J ends lost 1 base and 2 bases respectively, with 13 bases between them. Looked up from germline, CDR1 is SGHVS and CDR2 is FQNEAQ. The CDR3 runs to 16 residues. CDR3 coding DNA: TGTGCCAGCAGCTTAGATTTCGGATTGAACACAGATACGCAGTATTTT. Residues: CASSLDFGLNTDTQYF.

This chain uses TRBV12-3 or TRBV12-4 with TRBJ2-5, with D possibly matching TRBD2 (7 bases). The CDR3 runs 15 residues. The ends were cut back, 3 bases at V and 5 bases at J, with 16 bases in the middle. CDR3 nucleotides: TGTGCCAGCAGTTTGTCCCAGGGAGGGGGGGAGACCCAGTACTTC. As protein: CASSLSQGGGETQYF.

This clonotype was picked up many times. V is TRBV5-1 and J is TRBJ2-1, with D perhaps matching TRBD2 (5 bases). The CDR3 sequence is 12 residues long. Trimming took 1 base from V and 9 from J, leaving 8 bases between them. CDR1 is SGHRS and CDR2 is YFSETQ in the germline V gene. CDR3 sequence (DNA): TGCGCCAGCAGCTTGCTAGGGAGTGAGCAGTTCTTC. Encoded protein: CASSLLGSEQFF.

This clonotype was recorded at least ten times. This chain joins TRBV12-3 or TRBV12-4 and TRBJ2-5; a weak D match, TRBD1 (5 bases). The ends were cut back, 1 base at V and 2 bases at J, with 8 bases in the middle. The CDR3 has 14 residues. The CDR3 protein is CASSLGRDQETQYF. The CDR3 DNA reads TGTGCCAGCAGTTTAGGCAGGGATCAAGAGACCCAGTACTTC.

In its sample, this clonotype was seen a few times. The V call is TRBV28, the J call TRBJ2-6, with D possibly being TRBD1 (6 bases). V lost 4 bases and J lost 0, with 16 bases in between. CDR1 is MDHEN, CDR2 SYDVKM, per germline. This CDR3 is built from 18 residues. CDR3 DNA: TGTGCCAGCAGTTGGTACAGGGAGTCCTTCTCTGGGGCCAACGTCCTGACTTTC. Amino acid sequence: CASSWYRESFSGANVLTF.

At least ten counts were recorded for this clonotype. This chain uses TRBV5-1 with TRBJ2-7; the D call may be TRBD1 or TRBD2 (6 bases each). Germline V gene sequence: CDR1 SGHRS, CDR2 YFSETQ. This CDR3 is built from 15 residues. Trimming took off 0 bases at V and 6 bases at J, with 16 bases between the two ends. CDR3 sequence reads: CASSLVRGPGSEQYF. The CDR3, as DNA: TGCGCCAGCAGCTTGGTCCGGGGGCCTGGATCCGAGCAGTACTTC.

Worth noting for this clonotype: This may be a read error: a much more frequent sequence differs by one nucleotide. The chain combines TRBV11-2 with TRBJ1-5, with D uncertain. CDR1 and CDR2 (germline): SGHAT, FQNNGV. This CDR3 comprises 15 residues. CDR3 sequence (DNA): TGTGCCAGCAGCCCGGAATTGGTGAGCAATCAGTCCCAGCATTTT. Translated, it gives CASSPELVSNQSQHF.

The V gene is TRBV12-3 or TRBV12-4, the J gene TRBJ2-1; D unresolved. The V end lost 3 bases, the J end lost 0 bases, and 12 bases lay between the germline ends. The CDR3 loop spans 16 amino acids. This CDR3 reads CASSFASSPSYNEQFF. CDR3 sequence (DNA): TGTGCCAGCAGTTTTGCAAGTTCCCCCTCCTACAATGAGCAGTTCTTC.

This clonotype turned up a few times. The genes are TRBV27 and TRBJ2-1, with 9 bases that match TRBD2. The germline gives CDR1 MNHEY, CDR2 SMNVEV (reference sequence). This CDR3 has 15 residues. V was clipped by 8 bases and J by 4 bases; unmatched bases: 9. CDR3 protein: CASSTSGEFYNEQFF. CDR3 in DNA: TGTGCCAGCTCGACTAGCGGAGAGTTTTACAATGAGCAGTTCTTC.

With respect to this clonotype: A junction end diverges from the germline sequence, so it may reflect a read error. This rearrangement joins TRBV20-1 to TRBJ2-3; possibly TRBD2 for D (6 bases). The germline V gene encodes CDR1 DFQATT and CDR2 SNEGSKA (reference sequence). The CDR3 is made up of 14 amino acids. CDR3 in amino acids: CSAPPGSETDTLYF. CDR3 DNA: TGCAGTGCCCCCCCCGGGAGTGAGACAGATACGCTGTATTTT.

This clonotype was recorded at least ten times. The rearrangement uses TRBV4-3 and TRBJ2-4; 8 bases line up with TRBD2. This CDR3 has 15 residues. The V and J ends lost 3 bases and 7 bases, in that order; junction bases with no gene match: 8. Germline-derived CDR1 and CDR2 are LGHNA and YSLEER. For the CDR3, the DNA is TGCGCCAGCAGCCAGAAACCGGGACTAGGGAACATTCAGTACTTC. The encoded protein is CASSQKPGLGNIQYF.

A note on this clonotype: A read error may account for a junction end that differs from germline. CDR3 nucleotides: TGTGTCAGCAGCCCGGCCGGGACTAGAGCATCTAACCTCTACGAGCAGTACTTC. This gives the protein CVSSPAGTRASNLYEQYF. J is TRBJ2-7 and V is TRBV11-2, with 8 nucleotides matching TRBD2. This CDR3 is 18 amino acids long. CDR1 and CDR2 (germline): SGHAT, FQNNGV. The full variable domain, in which reference TRBV11-2 and TRBJ2-7 provide the parts outside the CDR3, is EAGVAQSPRYKIIEKRQSVAFWCNPISGHATLYWYQQILGQGPKLLIQFQNNGVVDDSQLPKDRFSAERLKGVDSTLKIQPAKLEDSAVYLCVSSPAGTRASNLYEQYFGPGTRLTVT.

A note on this clonotype: A junction end diverges from the germline sequence, so it may reflect a read error. The chain recombines TRBV5-1 with TRBJ2-1; TRBD2 agrees at 10 bases. The CDR3 contains 15 residues. Germline V lookup: CDR1 SGHRS, CDR2 YFSETQ. The CDR3 DNA reads as TGCGCCAGCAGCTGGACTAGCGGTTCCTACAATGACCAGTTCTTC. It encodes CASSWTSGSYNDQFF.

This clonotype occurred many times. V and J are TRBV29-1 and TRBJ2-1, with TRBD2 identical over 11 bases. In germline, CDR1 is SQVTM, CDR2 ANQGSEA. This CDR3 has 15 residues. With 2 bases clipped from V and 9 bases from J, the junction kept 9 bases outside the gene matches. The CDR3 sequence: CSVETRLAGMGEQFF. In DNA form, the CDR3 reads TGCAGCGTTGAAACCCGACTAGCGGGAATGGGTGAGCAGTTCTTC.

Many counts were recorded for this clonotype. The CDR3 nucleotides read TGTGCCAGCAGTACTGGACTAGCGGGAGAAGAGACCCAGTACTTC. It encodes CASSTGLAGEETQYF. The J gene is TRBJ2-5, the V gene TRBV2; 13 positions match TRBD2. The V and J ends lost 5 bases and 3 bases, in that order; junction bases with no gene match: 3. The CDR3 consists of 15 residues. Germline CDR1 is SNHLY and CDR2 is FYNNEI.

This clonotype has more than one count but fewer than ten. This chain links TRBV5-1 with TRBJ2-7, with 8 bases identical to TRBD1. This CDR3 contains 14 residues. Germline V gene sequence: CDR1 SGHRS, CDR2 YFSETQ. V was clipped by 4 bases and J by 4 bases; unmatched bases: 7. The CDR3 sequence: CASSPTTGEYEQYF. CDR3 nucleotide sequence: TGCGCCAGCAGCCCTACGACAGGGGAGTACGAGCAGTACTTC.